What follows are 29 T cell receptor beta chains derived from one specimen sequenced in a study of Graves' ophthalmopathy and Graves' hyperthyroidism. The sequenced template was RNA, covering the TCR beta CDR3 region. The authors performed first-round RT-PCR with HTBI primers and then a second-round multiplex PCR. TCRdb processed the multiplex PCR reads anew with MiXCR; each CDR3 protein has one entry. The sample has 300,000 to 450,000 distinct CDR3 sequences; about a sixth are singletons. The specimen was peripheral blood. The receptors come from an adult woman with stable Graves' hyperthyroidism.

This clonotype was counted ten times or more. This chain links TRBV9 with TRBJ1-5; D gene unclear. The CDR3 has 14 amino acids. Germline values: CDR1 SGDLS, CDR2 YYNGEE. Between the trimmed V and J ends, which lost 4 bases and 6 bases, there was a span of 14 bases. The CDR3 protein is CASSSLAEGQPQHF. The DNA of the CDR3 is TGTGCCAGCAGCAGTCTGGCAGAGGGTCAGCCCCAGCATTTT.

The chain recombines TRBV11-1 with TRBJ2-6; D might be TRBD1 or TRBD2, each matching 5 bases. Deletions cut 2 bases from V and 0 bases from J, with 17 bases between. Germline lookup yields CDR1 SGHAT and CDR2 FQDESV (reference sequence). The CDR3 sequence is 19 residues long. The CDR3 loop reads CASSLSEGIPSSGANVLTF. CDR3 coding DNA: TGTGCCAGCAGCTTATCCGAGGGGATTCCGAGCTCTGGGGCCAACGTCCTGACTTTC.

This clonotype has a count of ten or more. This rearrangement joins TRBV7-8 to TRBJ2-5, with 12 bases lining up with TRBD2. The ends lost 5 bases at V and 5 bases at J; junction bases unmatched: 12. The CDR3 runs to 17 residues. Germline CDR1 and CDR2: SGHVS and FQNEAQ. In DNA, the CDR3 is TGTGCCAGCAGCCCCGGTGGACTAGCGGGATTTTCTGAGACCCAGTACTTC. It is translated as CASSPGGLAGFSETQYF.

The chain joins TRBV7-9 to TRBJ2-5; D possibly corresponds to TRBD2 (7 bases). CDR3 length equals 14 residues. Germline V gene lookup returns CDR1 SEHNR and CDR2 FQNEAQ (reference sequence). Trimming shortened V by 3 bases and J by 5 bases, and 13 bases separated the two germline ends. CDR3 loop: CASSFEGGVETQYF. The CDR3 DNA sequence: TGTGCCAGCAGCTTCGAAGGGGGGGTGGAGACCCAGTACTTC.

The chain uses TRBV11-1 and TRBJ1-2, with a weak D call TRBD1 (6 bases). The CDR3 has 16 amino acids. Per the germline V gene, CDR1 is SGHAT and CDR2 is FQDESV (reference sequence). Trimming cost V 4 bases and J 6 bases, with 21 bases left between them. CDR3 coding DNA: TGTGCCAGCAGCTCGGGGGAGTATATCAGGGGAAATGGCTACACCTTC. It translates to CASSSGEYIRGNGYTF.

This clonotype was counted at least ten times. This rearrangement joins TRBV27 to TRBJ1-1; D unclear. V gave up 3 bases and J gave up 4 bases, with 12 bases separating them. The CDR3 contains 14 residues. The germline CDR1 and CDR2 sequences are MNHEY and SMNVEV (reference sequence). The CDR3 spells CASSLRWGSTEAFF. DNA of the CDR3: TGTGCCAGCAGTTTGAGGTGGGGATCCACTGAAGCTTTCTTT.

This clonotype was picked up many times. V usage is TRBV6-5 and J usage is TRBJ1-5, with 9 bases matching TRBD1. The length of the CDR3 is 14 residues. V dropped 6 bases and J dropped 6; count of bases not matched to a gene: 6. Germline-derived CDR1 and CDR2 are MNHEY and SVGAGI. CDR3 in DNA: TGTGCCAGCAGCAGGGACAGGGAAGGTCAGCCCCAGCATTTT. This translates into CASSRDREGQPQHF.

The chain uses TRBV12-3 or TRBV12-4 and TRBJ1-5; D unresolved. The V gene lost 6 bases and the J gene lost 0 bases, with 18 bases spanning the gap. This CDR3 is built from 17 residues. The CDR3 DNA reads TGTGCCAGCAGCCGGACGGACCTACTGCATAGCAATCAGCCCCAGCATTTT. Translating gives CASSRTDLLHSNQPQHF.

This clonotype was picked up a small number of times. The rearrangement joins TRBV6-2 or TRBV6-3 to TRBJ2-2, with D hard to call. This CDR3 has 12 amino acids. Germline-derived CDR1 and CDR2 are MNHEY and SVGEGT. With 6 bases removed from V and 9 bases from J, the gap between germline ends came to 11 bases. The CDR3 region is CASSLTVWELFF. The CDR3 DNA follows: TGTGCCAGCAGCCTAACCGTCTGGGAGCTGTTTTTT.

The chain recombines TRBV20-1 with TRBJ2-5, with a weak D call TRBD2 (6 bases). CDR1 is DFQATT and CDR2 is SNEGSKA in the germline V gene (reference sequence). The length of the CDR3 is 11 residues. V lost 3 bases and J lost 5, with 7 bases in between. The CDR3 protein is CSARDYETQYF. CDR3 sequence (DNA): TGCAGTGCTAGGGACTACGAGACCCAGTACTTC.

There are many counts of this clonotype. The V and J genes are TRBV25-1 and TRBJ1-2, with D tentatively TRBD1 (5 bases). Germline lookup yields CDR1 MGHDK and CDR2 SYGVNS. The CDR3 is 15 residues long. The ends were cut back, 1 base at V and 0 bases at J, with 9 bases in the middle. CDR3 nucleotides: TGTGCCAGCAGTGAATGGGGCGGCGCTAACTATGGCTACACCTTC. This sequence encodes CASSEWGGANYGYTF.

The gene calls are TRBV4-1 and TRBJ2-2, with TRBD2 identical over 11 bases. After removal of 0 bases from V and 7 bases from J, the junction contained 10 bases not matched to a gene. The CDR3 totals 18 residues. The germline gives CDR1 MGHRA, CDR2 YSYEKL. The CDR3 region has the DNA TGCGCCAGCAGCCAAGATCTTAGCGGGAGGGCAATGTTCGGGGAGCTGTTTTTT. It is translated as CASSQDLSGRAMFGELFF.

This clonotype was seen many times. The genes are TRBV12-3 or TRBV12-4 and TRBJ2-5; 8 nucleotides align to TRBD1. After removal of 3 bases from V and 5 bases from J, the junction contained 2 bases not matched to a gene. This CDR3 has 13 amino acids. The CDR3 DNA is TGTGCCAGCAGTTTTGGACAGGGTGAGACCCAGTACTTC. Translating it yields CASSFGQGETQYF.

The chain combines TRBV6-5 with TRBJ1-2; D is undetermined. Per the germline V gene, CDR1 is MNHEY and CDR2 is SVGAGI. Deletions cut 4 bases from V and 4 bases from J, with 13 bases between. This CDR3 contains 14 residues. The CDR3 sequence: CASSFRAALYGYTF. CDR3 nucleotide sequence: TGTGCCAGCAGTTTCCGGGCAGCCCTCTATGGCTACACCTTC.

This clonotype was counted many times. The V call is TRBV5-1, the J call TRBJ2-7; 8 bases are a match to TRBD2. This CDR3 is built from 17 residues. After removal of 4 bases from V and 7 bases from J, the junction contained 19 bases not matched to a gene. Germline V gene lookup returns CDR1 SGHRS and CDR2 YFSETQ. CDR3: CASSRYAGSGSSGEQYF. The CDR3 DNA follows: TGCGCCAGCAGCCGTTATGCGGGAAGCGGGAGTTCGGGGGAGCAGTACTTC.

This clonotype was seen many times. This chain joins TRBV7-8 and TRBJ2-5; D unclear. The CDR3 covers 14 residues. Germline V lookup: CDR1 SGHVS, CDR2 FQNEAQ. V shed 1 base and J shed 0 bases, with 6 bases lying between them. CDR3 sequence reads: CASSLVVDQETQYF. CDR3 DNA sequence: TGTGCCAGCAGCTTAGTGGTAGACCAAGAGACCCAGTACTTC.

This clonotype was seen at least ten times. The chain links TRBV29-1 to TRBJ2-5; 8 nucleotides line up with TRBD1. This CDR3 region has 15 residues. The V and J ends lost 5 bases and 3 bases, in that order; junction bases with no gene match: 11. CDR1 and CDR2 (germline): SQVTM, ANQGSEA. The CDR3 DNA is TGCAGCGTTAGGGGACAGGCCGTAGTTAAAGAGACCCAGTACTTC. Protein: CSVRGQAVVKETQYF.

This clonotype occurred many times. The chain is built from TRBV7-9 and TRBJ2-7; 8 bases fit TRBD2. V was clipped by 3 bases and J by 1 base; unmatched bases: 5. Germline V lookup: CDR1 SEHNR, CDR2 FQNEAQ (reference sequence). CDR3 size: 15 residues. This CDR3 is CASSFEREWSYEQYF. The CDR3 nucleotides read TGTGCCAGCAGCTTTGAGCGGGAGTGGTCCTACGAGCAGTACTTC.

In this sample, this clonotype turned up many times. The chain carries TRBV15 and TRBJ2-7; 13 nucleotides line up with TRBD2. The CDR3 runs to 17 residues. The V gene end was trimmed by 0 bases and the J gene end by 6 bases; junction bases not matched to a gene: 8. Per the germline V gene, CDR1 is LNHNV and CDR2 is YYDKDF (reference sequence). CDR3 in DNA: TGTGCCACCAGCAGAGAGAGGGGAGGACTAGCGGGAGCCGAGCAGTACTTC. This encodes CATSRERGGLAGAEQYF.

This clonotype was recorded at least ten times. The V and J genes are TRBV7-8 and TRBJ2-4; D remains unclear. Germline V gene data show CDR1 as SGHVS and CDR2 as FQNEAQ. This CDR3 contains 15 residues. The germline V and J ends were trimmed by 1 base and 7 bases, with 14 bases remaining between them. The CDR3 coding sequence is TGTGCCAGCAGCTTAGGGTTCCGAAGCCAGAACATTCAGTACTTC. This codes for CASSLGFRSQNIQYF.

This clonotype was seen repeatedly, ten times or more. This chain joins TRBV6-2 or TRBV6-3 and TRBJ2-3; tentatively, D is TRBD1 (6 bases). Per the germline V gene, CDR1 is MNHEY and CDR2 is SVGEGT. V was pared by 6 bases and J by 6 bases, with 7 bases between. This CDR3 spans 11 amino acids. The CDR3 reads CASRQGDTQYF. The CDR3 DNA follows: TGTGCCAGCAGACAGGGTGATACGCAGTATTTT.

This clonotype was seen ten or more times. The chain joins TRBV12-3 or TRBV12-4 to TRBJ1-1; D ambiguous. Trimming removed 5 bases at V and 7 bases at J, with 14 bases between. This CDR3 has 13 residues. The chain's CDR3 is CASSPFLGSEAFF. CDR3 in DNA: TGTGCCAGCAGTCCTTTCCTGGGCAGTGAAGCTTTCTTT.

This clonotype was counted many times. The chain recombines TRBV20-1 with TRBJ1-3; a weak D match, TRBD1 (5 bases). Per the germline V gene, CDR1 is DFQATT and CDR2 is SNEGSKA (reference sequence). The CDR3 totals 14 residues. Trimming cost V 3 bases and J 1 base, with 10 bases left between them. The CDR3 DNA follows: TGCAGTGCTAGGGACACAAGATCTGGAAACACCATATATTTT. It encodes CSARDTRSGNTIYF.

This clonotype was seen at least ten times. The V and J genes are TRBV6-2 or TRBV6-3 and TRBJ2-7, with 12 nucleotides matching TRBD2. The CDR3 totals 18 residues. Germline CDR1 and CDR2: MNHEY and SVGEGT. The junction had 12 bases not matched to a gene; V was cut back by 5 bases and J by 1 base. The CDR3 region is CASSRTLAGGPNSYEQYF. The CDR3 DNA follows: TGTGCCAGCAGTCGTACCCTAGCGGGAGGGCCGAATTCCTACGAGCAGTACTTC.

At least ten counts were recorded for this clonotype. The chain recombines TRBV20-1 with TRBJ2-1; 11 bases are a match to TRBD2. Germline V CDR1 and CDR2: DFQATT, SNEGSKA (reference sequence). V shed 0 bases and J 8 bases; nucleotides not matched to a gene: 15. The CDR3 consists of 18 residues. For the CDR3, the DNA is TGCAGTGCTAGAGAACATGGGTTCAGGCGGACTAGCGGGTATGAGCAGTTCTTC. Its translation is CSAREHGFRRTSGYEQFF.

This clonotype was seen a handful of times. The chain has TRBV19 and TRBJ2-6; D perhaps matches TRBD1 (6 bases). Looked up from germline, CDR1 is LNHDA and CDR2 is SQIVND (reference sequence). The CDR3 is 17 residues long. V was trimmed by 3 bases and J by 0 bases, leaving 12 bases between them. As DNA, the CDR3 is TGTGCCAGTAGTATCGGCAGGGGCGACTCTGGGGCCAACGTCCTGACTTTC. It yields the protein CASSIGRGDSGANVLTF.

The CDR3 DNA is TGTGCCTGGATAGGCTACACTGAAGCTTTCTTT. It is translated as CAWIGYTEAFF. The chain couples TRBV30 to TRBJ1-1, with D unresolved. The germline V and J ends were trimmed by 4 bases and 3 bases, with 6 bases remaining between them. This CDR3 has 11 amino acids. CDR1 and CDR2 (germline): GTSNPN, SVGIG (reference sequence).

This clonotype has a count of ten or more. This chain links TRBV6-2 or TRBV6-3 with TRBJ1-1; no definite D call. Germline assignment: CDR1 MNHEY and CDR2 SVGEGT. The ends were cut back, 6 bases at V and 5 bases at J, with 13 bases in the middle. The CDR3 covers 13 residues. This CDR3 is CASSRWRKTEAFF. The CDR3, as DNA: TGTGCCAGCAGCCGCTGGAGGAAAACTGAAGCTTTCTTT.

In its sample, this clonotype was seen many times. DNA of the CDR3: TGTGCCAGCTCACCAGGGACAGGTCCGGGGGAGACCCAGTACTTC. Protein sequence: CASSPGTGPGETQYF. The chain has TRBV18 and TRBJ2-5, with TRBD1 matching over 8 bases. V was clipped by 2 bases and J by 5 bases; unmatched bases: 7. There are 15 residues in the CDR3. Germline V gene data show CDR1 as KGHSH and CDR2 as LQKENI.